Sequencing of this TCR beta chain was carried out in a study of T-cell memory formation after mild COVID-19. Using constant-segment primers, 5'RACE produced TCR alpha and TCR beta cDNA libraries carrying sample barcodes and UMIs. TCRdb reprocessed the 5' RACE reads via MiXCR and lists one record per CDR3 protein. The data show 250,000 or so distinct CDR3 sequences, under 20% seen once. This CDR3 contains 11 residues. The germline CDR1 and CDR2 sequences are DFQATT and SNEGSKA (reference sequence). V dropped 6 bases and J dropped 5 bases, with 10 bases sitting between them. Specimen: PBMCs or a T cell subset sorted from them (not recorded which). The clonotype was recovered from a man younger than 35 who had mild COVID-19 (a few samples of this study predate the infection). Cell type and time point are not known. The chain uses TRBV20-1 and TRBJ2-5; TRBD1 might be the D (5 bases). CDR3 sequence (DNA): TGCAGTGCCATGCGACAGGAGACCCAGTACTTC. This translates into CSAMRQETQYF.